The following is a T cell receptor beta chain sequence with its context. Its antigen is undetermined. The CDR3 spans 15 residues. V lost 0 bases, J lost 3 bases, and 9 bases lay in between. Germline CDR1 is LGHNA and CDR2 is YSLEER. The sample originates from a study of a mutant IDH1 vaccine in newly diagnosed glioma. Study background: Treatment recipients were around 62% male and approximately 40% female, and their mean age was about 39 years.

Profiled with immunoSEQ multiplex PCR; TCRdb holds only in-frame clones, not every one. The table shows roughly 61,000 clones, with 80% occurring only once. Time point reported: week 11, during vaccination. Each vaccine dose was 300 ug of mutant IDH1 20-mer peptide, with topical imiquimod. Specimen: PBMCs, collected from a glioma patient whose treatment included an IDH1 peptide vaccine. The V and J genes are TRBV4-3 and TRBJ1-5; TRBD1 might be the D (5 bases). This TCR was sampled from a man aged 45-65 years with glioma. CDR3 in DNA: TGCGCCAGCAGCCAAGATATACAGGACAATCAGCCCCAGCATTTT. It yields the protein CASSQDIQDNQPQHF.